The 9 T cell receptor beta chains presented below share a single source sample, sequenced in a study of blood T cell repertoires in COVID-19. Profiling relied on immunoSEQ multiplex PCR, and the TCRdb table lists in-frame clones only, not all of them. This sample has roughly 98,000 clones, with around four fifths found just once. The sequenced sample was peripheral blood. These receptors were taken from a human donor in a cohort sampled during active COVID-19.

This clone turned up a few times. This chain uses TRBV10-3 with TRBJ2-7, with TRBD1 identical over 11 bases. This CDR3 region has 13 residues. The ends lost 8 bases at V and 5 bases at J; junction bases unmatched: 5. Germline loops: CDR1 ENHRY, CDR2 SYGVKD. The CDR3 sequence is CAIGGQGVDEQYF. For the CDR3, the DNA is TGTGCCATCGGGGGACAGGGGGTCGACGAGCAGTACTTC.

CDR3 nucleotide sequence: TGTGCCAGCAGCTTGGGCGTAGACTATGGCTACACCTTC. Translated: CASSLGVDYGYTF. The chain recombines TRBV5-4 with TRBJ1-2; D is uncertain. The length of the CDR3 is 13 residues. The germline V gene encodes CDR1 SGHNT and CDR2 YYREEE (reference sequence). Trimming took 0 bases from V and 3 from J, leaving 6 bases between them.

This chain joins TRBV6-1 and TRBJ1-1, with 8 positions matching TRBD1. Germline loops: CDR1 MNHNS, CDR2 SASEGT. V shed 2 bases, J shed 5 bases, and the junction held 4 bases outside the gene matches. The CDR3 covers 14 residues. CDR3 loop: CASSETGGRTEAFF. The CDR3 DNA reads TGTGCCAGCAGTGAAACAGGGGGTCGGACTGAAGCTTTCTTT.

The table lists this clone with a few counts. This chain uses TRBV5-1 with TRBJ1-6, with 10 bases fitting TRBD1. The germline V gene has CDR1 SGHRS and CDR2 YFSETQ. Trimming cost V 4 bases and J 6 bases; bases outside gene matches: 4. This CDR3 is 15 amino acids long. CDR3 nucleotide sequence: TGCGCCAGCAGCCCGCGGGACAGGGGTAATTCACCCCTCCACTTT. It translates to CASSPRDRGNSPLHF.

The rearrangement uses TRBV3-1 (or the pseudogene TRBV3-2) and TRBJ2-1; D not certain. V was clipped by 3 bases and J by 13 bases, with 10 bases between them. The CDR3 is made up of 11 amino acids. CDR1 LGHDT and CDR2 YNNKEL come from the germline V gene (reference sequence). DNA of the CDR3: TGTGCCAGCAGCCACGGTAAGAGTCAGTTCTTC. It encodes CASSHGKSQFF.

The chain uses TRBV5-1 and TRBJ2-5; D is perhaps TRBD2 (5 bases). The V gene lost 4 bases and the J gene lost 1 base, with 14 bases spanning the gap. Germline lookup yields CDR1 SGHRS and CDR2 YFSETQ. CDR3 length: 15 amino acids. Here the CDR3 DNA reads TGCGCCAGCAGCAGACTCCCGGGGTCCCAAGAGACCCAGTACTTC. Amino acids: CASSRLPGSQETQYF.

The rearrangement uses TRBV6-6 and TRBJ2-2; a weak D match, TRBD2 (7 bases). The CDR3 loop spans 16 amino acids. The germline CDR1 and CDR2 sequences are MNHNY and SVGAGI (reference sequence). V shed 2 bases and J shed 6 bases, with 16 bases lying between them. The CDR3 protein is CASSYADGEGAGELFF. As DNA, the CDR3 is TGTGCCAGCAGTTACGCCGACGGGGAGGGGGCCGGGGAGCTGTTTTTT.

This clone was observed a handful of times. The V and J genes are TRBV27 and TRBJ1-1; no definite D call. From germline, CDR1 is MNHEY and CDR2 SMNVEV (reference sequence). This CDR3 region has 13 residues. V was shortened by 7 bases and J by 1 base, with 10 bases between the two germline ends. The CDR3 sequence: CASTSRQNTEAFF. The CDR3 bases are TGTGCCAGCACTTCGCGGCAGAACACTGAAGCTTTCTTT.

The gene calls are TRBV6-5 and TRBJ1-5; D not resolved. Per the germline V gene, CDR1 is MNHEY and CDR2 is SVGAGI. Trimming removed 3 bases from V and 0 bases from J, with 9 bases in between. CDR3 size: 15 residues. This CDR3 is CASSYRGYSNQPQHF. In DNA, the CDR3 is TGTGCCAGCAGTTATCGAGGTTATAGCAATCAGCCCCAGCATTTT.